This T cell receptor beta chain was captured by sequencing in a study of cytomegalovirus exposure and HLA in healthy donors. PCR primers comprised 60 Vbeta and 13 Jbeta primers. The data were produced by immunoSEQ multiplex PCR, yet TCRdb's version contains in-frame clones alone and is incomplete. Of about 69,000 clones in the sample, approximately 70% are singletons; the top ten hold around 13%. The study's findings and limits: DRB1 had the most TCR associations and HLA-C the fewest, a later analysis found, with rates varying by HLA locus. Clonal expansion, a later analysis showed, was greater in HLA-associated TCR beta chains than in equally common others.

With respect to this clone: Its antigen is not identified.

The source material was PBMCs. The sequence came from a male donor in good health and CMV-seropositive.

The CDR3 nucleotides are TGTGCCAGCTCACCACCGGAGTCGTCCCTCCTCTACGAGCAGTACTTC. This sequence encodes CASSPPESSLLYEQYF. The chain links TRBV18 to TRBJ2-7, with D hard to call. The V end lost 0 bases, the J end lost 3 bases, and 15 bases lay between the germline ends. Germline CDR1 reads KGHSH; CDR2 reads LQKENI. The CDR3 is made up of 16 amino acids.